This TCR beta chain was recovered during a study of T cells after yellow fever vaccination. The V gene lost 0 bases and the J gene lost 0 bases, with 6 bases spanning the gap. Germline V gene sequence: CDR1 LGHNA, CDR2 YSLEER. This CDR3 has 15 amino acids. MiXCR, applied by TCRdb to the 5' RACE reads, yields one record per CDR3 protein. This sample has 350,000 to 450,000 distinct CDR3 sequences, with roughly 6.2% found just once. This clonotype was sampled from a man aged 30 to 45 who received the YFV17D yellow fever vaccine. This specimen was PBMCs, taken 5 days after the yellow fever booster vaccination. The chain joins TRBV4-3 to TRBJ2-1; no clear D gene. The CDR3 DNA is TGCGCCAGCAGCCAAGAGGTGAGCTCCTACAATGAGCAGTTCTTC. Residues: CASSQEVSSYNEQFF.